These 15 T cell receptor beta chains were all obtained from the same sample, sequenced in a study of T cell responses to AZD1222 COVID-19 vaccine. This table comes from immunoSEQ multiplex PCR, and its TCRdb copy is limited to in-frame clones, with some not included. The data show 150,000 to 200,000 clones, 85% to 95% seen once. The starting material was peripheral blood, obtained on day 0 of AZD1222 vaccination. The receptors were sampled from an adult in good health.

The chain combines TRBV5-6 with TRBJ2-1; D may be TRBD2 (7 bases). Trimming shortened V by 1 base and J by 9 bases, and 17 bases separated the two germline ends. CDR3 length: 15 residues. CDR1 is SGHDT, CDR2 YYEEEE, per germline. The CDR3 DNA follows: TGTGCCAGCAGCTTGAGAGGGGGGGCCTTTAGTGAGCAGTTCTTC. Its translation: CASSLRGGAFSEQFF.

The chain combines TRBV5-4 with TRBJ1-5; the D is unclear. This CDR3 is 14 amino acids long. V lost 0 bases, J lost 6 bases, and 10 bases lay in between. Germline assignment: CDR1 SGHNT and CDR2 YYREEE (reference sequence). The DNA for the CDR3 is TGTGCCAGCAGCTTGGTCCGGGGTACTCAGCCCCAGCATTTT. Residues: CASSLVRGTQPQHF.

This clone was observed a single time. This chain connects TRBV18 to TRBJ1-5; D remains ambiguous. CDR3 length: 13 residues. CDR1 KGHSH and CDR2 LQKENI come from the germline V gene. V was shortened by 2 bases and J by 5 bases, with 7 bases between the two germline ends. The CDR3 sequence is CASSPEADQPQHF. The CDR3 DNA reads as TGTGCCAGCTCACCAGAGGCTGATCAGCCCCAGCATTTT.

The chain couples TRBV1 to TRBJ1-1; the table's D gene call, TRBD1, was not cross checked with the DNA. TRBV1 is flagged as a pseudogene. The CDR3 contains 12 residues. The CDR3 bases are TGCACCAGCCGACAGTTGGACACTGAAGCTTTCTTT. Its translation: CTSRQLDTEAFF.

The rearrangement uses TRBV28 and TRBJ1-1; a possible D gene is TRBD1 (5 bases). The CDR3 loop spans 16 amino acids. Germline V CDR1 and CDR2: MDHEN, SYDVKM. The V gene lost 3 bases and the J gene lost 0 bases, with 14 bases spanning the gap. The CDR3 spells CASSFSAGRMNTEAFF. The DNA of the CDR3 is TGTGCCAGCAGTTTCAGTGCAGGGCGAATGAACACTGAAGCTTTCTTT.

The CDR3 region is CASSPGLAGWDEQFF. The CDR3 DNA is TGTGCCAGCAGCCCGGGACTAGCGGGGTGGGATGAGCAGTTCTTC. The chain couples TRBV7-8 to TRBJ2-1; TRBD2 agrees at 13 bases. This CDR3 is 15 amino acids long. Germline lookup yields CDR1 SGHVS and CDR2 FQNEAQ. With V trimmed by 5 bases and J by 8 bases, 6 bases remained unmatched.

The gene calls are TRBV5-1 and TRBJ2-3; TRBD1 might be the D (6 bases). The length of the CDR3 is 14 residues. Germline V gene data show CDR1 as SGHRS and CDR2 as YFSETQ. V was clipped by 1 base and J by 5 bases, with 11 bases between them. The CDR3 loop is CASSLNREGDTQYF. The CDR3 bases are TGCGCCAGCAGCTTGAACAGGGAAGGAGATACGCAGTATTTT.

V usage is TRBV19 and J usage is TRBJ1-5; D remains ambiguous. V was shortened by 0 bases and J by 6 bases, with 6 bases between the two germline ends. The germline V gene encodes CDR1 LNHDA and CDR2 SQIVND (reference sequence). The CDR3 is 13 amino acids. CDR3: CASSIEVRQPQHF. The DNA for the CDR3 is TGTGCCAGTAGTATAGAGGTTCGTCAGCCCCAGCATTTT.

This sequence joins TRBV27 and TRBJ1-1; D is uncertain. This CDR3 comprises 13 residues. The germline V and J ends were trimmed by 0 bases and 4 bases, with 6 bases remaining between them. CDR1 MNHEY and CDR2 SMNVEV come from the germline V gene (reference sequence). CDR3 in amino acids: CASSLSVSTEAFF. CDR3 in DNA: TGTGCCAGCAGTTTATCGGTATCCACTGAAGCTTTCTTT.

V is TRBV5-1 and J is TRBJ2-6, with 8 nucleotides matching TRBD1. The junction had 7 bases not matched to a gene; V was cut back by 0 bases and J by 2 bases. Per the germline V gene, CDR1 is SGHRS and CDR2 is YFSETQ. This CDR3 spans 18 amino acids. CDR3 nucleotides: TGCGCCAGCAGCTTGGGGTCAGGGGGCGCCCCTGGGGCCAACGTCCTGACTTTC. It translates to CASSLGSGGAPGANVLTF.

The V and J genes are TRBV14 and TRBJ1-1; no clear D gene. CDR1 SGHDN and CDR2 FVKESK come from the germline V gene. The ends were cut back, 4 bases at V and 1 base at J, with 13 bases in the middle. The CDR3 consists of 15 residues. As DNA, the CDR3 is TGTGCCAGCAGCCCGCTGGAACGGTCGAACACTGAAGCTTTCTTT. Translation: CASSPLERSNTEAFF.

The chain is built from TRBV5-1 and TRBJ1-2, with a weak D call TRBD1 (5 bases). The CDR3 sequence is 16 residues long. CDR1 SGHRS and CDR2 YFSETQ come from the germline V gene. The V and J ends lost 6 bases and 5 bases respectively, with 23 bases between them. In DNA, the CDR3 is TGCGCCAGCACCCCGGGTCGGGGGTCCTTGGGGTATGGCTACACCTTC. Encoded protein: CASTPGRGSLGYGYTF.

The J gene is TRBJ2-2, the V gene TRBV18; the match to TRBD2 covers 12 bases. V trimming: 3 bases; J trimming: 5 bases; junction bases outside the gene matches: 1. This CDR3 comprises 15 residues. Germline-derived CDR1 and CDR2 are KGHSH and LQKENI. The CDR3 DNA is TGTGCCAGCTCACCGACTAGCGGGGGAACCGGGGAGCTGTTTTTT. Protein product: CASSPTSGGTGELFF. The full variable domain, in which reference TRBV18 and TRBJ2-2 provide the parts outside the CDR3, is NAGVMQNPRHLVRRRGQEARLRCSPMKGHSHVYWYRQLPEEGLKFMVYLQKENIIDESGMPKERFSAEFPKEGPSILRIQQVVRGDSAAYFCASSPTSGGTGELFFGEGSRLTVL.

The rearrangement links TRBV3-1 (or the pseudogene TRBV3-2) to TRBJ1-5; possible D gene TRBD1, 5 bases. Trimming left V 4 bases short and J 2 bases short, with 12 bases between. The CDR3 consists of 15 residues. Germline CDR1 and CDR2: LGHDT and YNNKEL (reference sequence). The CDR3 here is CASSPRGGGNQPQHF. The CDR3 coding sequence is TGTGCCAGCAGCCCCCGCGGAGGGGGCAATCAGCCCCAGCATTTT.

The V and J genes are TRBV28 and TRBJ1-2; D gene unclear. The CDR3 extends over 13 amino acids. Germline lookup yields CDR1 MDHEN and CDR2 SYDVKM. V lost 7 bases to trimming and J lost 2 bases, with 11 bases between them. The CDR3, as DNA: TGTGCCAGCACTCTTGCAGAGAACTATGGCTACACCTTC. This sequence encodes CASTLAENYGYTF.